Sequencing of this T cell receptor (beta chain) was carried out in a study of T cells in tuberculosis. As for the study in general: In South Africa, adults with active tuberculosis were compared with IGRA-negative and latently infected IGRA-positive adolescents. Whole-study findings and limits: Shorter CDR3-alpha in active tuberculosis partly drove smaller distances. GMM-specific TCRs were nearer to active tuberculosis alpha repertoires, suggesting expansion.

Germline CDR1 is MGHDK and CDR2 is SYGVNS. The CDR3 contains 15 residues. The ends were cut back, 2 bases at V and 0 bases at J, with 9 bases in the middle. TCRdb's copy holds only in-frame clones and misses some; the assay was immunoSEQ multiplex PCR. The data contain about 35,000 clones, around 92% of them singletons. The table lists this clone with a count of one. The antigen remains undetermined. Specified time point: new active TB diagnosis, blood taken before or within 7 days of starting treatment. Unsorted cryopreserved PBMC were sequenced, averaging around 100,000 T cells per clinical donor. This receptor was identified in an adult with tuberculosis. Some clones in this sample may be carry-over from other donors' samples. The source material was PBMCs, sampled at tuberculosis diagnosis. The chain is built from TRBV25-1 and TRBJ2-3; no clear D. This CDR3 is CASSEAWLSTDTQYF. In DNA form, the CDR3 reads TGTGCCAGCAGTGAAGCTTGGCTTAGCACAGATACGCAGTATTTT.